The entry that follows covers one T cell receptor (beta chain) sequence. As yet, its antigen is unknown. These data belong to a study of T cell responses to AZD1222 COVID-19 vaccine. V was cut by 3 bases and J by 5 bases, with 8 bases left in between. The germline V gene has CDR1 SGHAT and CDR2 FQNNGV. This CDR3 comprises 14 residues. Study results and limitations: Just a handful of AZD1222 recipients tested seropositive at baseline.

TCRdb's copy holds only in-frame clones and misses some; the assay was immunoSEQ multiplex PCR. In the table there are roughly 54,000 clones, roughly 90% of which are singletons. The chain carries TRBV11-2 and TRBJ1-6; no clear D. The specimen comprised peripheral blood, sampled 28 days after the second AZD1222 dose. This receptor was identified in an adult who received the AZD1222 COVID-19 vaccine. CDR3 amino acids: CASSFGVDNSPLHF. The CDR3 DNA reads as TGTGCCAGCAGCTTTGGGGTTGATAATTCACCCCTCCACTTT.